This is a list of T cell receptor beta chains from one sample in a study of shared clonotypes between healthy human individuals. Only in-frame clones appear in the TCRdb table, and some are missing; sequencing was by immunoSEQ multiplex PCR. The sample has nearly 600,000 clones, around 95% seen once. Sequencing input: naive CD8+ T cells sorted from blood. All receptors derive from a woman in her thirties in good health. CDR3s include the opening cysteine and the closing phenylalanine or tryptophan. The D gene is left open where the match is weak. Where a row states a size, it is once, few, many or the class of an expanded clone; other rows omit it.

cdr3_aa | cdr3_nt | d_call | j_call | v_call | clone_size
CASSPGTGLIEKLFF | TGTGCCAGCTCACCCGGGACAGGGCTTATTGAAAAACTGTTTTTT | TRBD1 | TRBJ1-4 | TRBV5-5 | NA
CASSLTSGSANEQFF | TGTGCCAGCAGTCTTACTAGCGGGAGTGCGAATGAGCAGTTCTTC | TRBD2 | TRBJ2-1 | TRBV27 | NA
CASSSLAGALYEQYF | TGTGCCAGCAGTTCGCTAGCGGGAGCTCTATACGAGCAGTACTTC | TRBD2 | TRBJ2-7 | TRBV27 | NA
CASSEGGRGNQPQHF | TGTGCCAGTAGCGAGGGGGGCAGGGGCAATCAGCCCCAGCATTTT | NA | TRBJ1-5 | TRBV19 | NA
CATSREWSQPQHF | TGTGCCACCAGCAGAGAATGGAGTCAGCCCCAGCATTTT | NA | TRBJ1-5 | TRBV15 | once
CATRGENTGELFF | TGTGCCACCCGGGGAGAGAACACCGGGGAGCTGTTTTTT | NA | TRBJ2-2 | TRBV2 | few
CASSAPGVTNTEAFF | TGTGCCAGCAGTGCGCCGGGGGTAACGAACACTGAAGCTTTCTTT | NA | TRBJ1-1 | TRBV28 | NA
CASSLAGGSTQYF | TGTGCCAGCAGCTTAGCCGGCGGGAGTACGCAGTATTTT | TRBD2 | TRBJ2-3 | TRBV11-3 | NA
CASREHRGYYEQYF | TGTGCCAGCAGAGAACACAGGGGATACTACGAGCAGTACTTC | TRBD1 | TRBJ2-7 | TRBV27 | once
CASSIRAEPTRGRRAYEQYF | TGTGCCAGTAGTATTAGGGCCGAACCGACCAGGGGCAGGAGAGCCTACGAGCAGTACTTC | NA | TRBJ2-7 | TRBV19 | NA
CASSVNNYGYTF | TGTGCCAGCAGCGTGAATAACTATGGCTACACCTTC | NA | TRBJ1-2 | TRBV9 | few
CASSLSGGGYEQYF | TGTGCCAGCAGTTTATCGGGAGGGGGCTACGAGCAGTACTTC | NA | TRBJ2-7 | TRBV27 | NA
CASSLSSNNEQFF | TGTGCCAGCAGCTTGAGCTCGAACAATGAGCAGTTCTTC | NA | TRBJ2-1 | TRBV11-3 | NA
CASTSGSPYF | TGTGCCAGCACCTCGGGGTCCCCGTACTTC | NA | TRBJ2-7 | TRBV21-1 | NA
CASSWDRETGELFF | TGTGCCAGCAGCTGGGACAGGGAGACCGGGGAGCTGTTTTTT | TRBD1 | TRBJ2-2 | TRBV7-6 | NA
CSVELAEGTGELFF | TGCAGCGTTGAACTAGCGGAAGGCACCGGGGAGCTGTTTTTT | TRBD2 | TRBJ2-2 | TRBV29-1 | NA
CASNPEGGTNTGELFF | TGTGCCAGCAATCCAGAGGGCGGGACGAACACCGGGGAGCTGTTTTTT | NA | TRBJ2-2 | TRBV9 | NA
CASRLGTEAFF | TGTGCCAGCAGGTTAGGAACTGAAGCTTTCTTT | NA | TRBJ1-1 | TRBV6-5 | few
CASISGTGGNQPQHF | TGTGCCAGTATCTCCGGGACAGGAGGCAATCAGCCCCAGCATTTT | TRBD1 | TRBJ1-5 | TRBV19 | NA
CASGPGTALTDTQYF | TGTGCTAGTGGACCCGGGACGGCTCTCACAGATACGCAGTATTTT | NA | TRBJ2-3 | TRBV12-5 | NA
CASSLVDLVYEQYF | TGTGCCAGCAGCTTAGTTGATTTGGTCTACGAGCAGTACTTC | NA | TRBJ2-7 | TRBV7-2 | NA
CASSPQTRSSYEQYF | TGTGCCAGCAGCCCCCAGACAAGGAGCTCCTACGAGCAGTACTTC | NA | TRBJ2-7 | TRBV7-9 | NA
CASSPGPQYTGELFF | TGTGCCAGCAGCCCGGGGCCACAGTACACCGGGGAGCTGTTTTTT | NA | TRBJ2-2 | TRBV7-2 | NA
CASSPRPGRGRWYQPQHF | TGTGCCAGCAGTCCTCGCCCGGGCAGGGGAAGATGGTATCAGCCCCAGCATTTT | NA | TRBJ1-5 | TRBV27 | NA
CASREETQYF | TGTGCCAGCAGAGAAGAGACCCAGTACTTC | NA | TRBJ2-5 | TRBV2 | NA
CASRIYGVEAFF | TGTGCCAGCAGAATTTATGGGGTTGAAGCTTTCTTT | NA | TRBJ1-1 | TRBV2 | NA
CASSTNRDGYTF | TGTGCCAGCAGCACAAACAGGGATGGCTACACCTTC | NA | TRBJ1-2 | TRBV28 | NA
CASSPGTGGGTEAFF | TGCGCCAGCAGCCCGGGGACAGGGGGCGGTACTGAAGCTTTCTTT | TRBD1 | TRBJ1-1 | TRBV5-1 | NA
CASSDTGKLTETQYF | TGTGCCAGCAGCGATACCGGGAAATTAACGGAGACCCAGTACTTC | NA | TRBJ2-5 | TRBV11-1 | NA
CASRTSGLSYNEQFF | TGTGCCAGCCGGACTAGCGGGCTTTCCTACAATGAGCAGTTCTTC | TRBD2 | TRBJ2-1 | TRBV6-5 | NA
CASSPQSSGSILTDTQYF | TGTGCCAGCAGCCCCCAATCTAGCGGGAGTATTCTTACAGATACGCAGTATTTT | TRBD2 | TRBJ2-3 | TRBV7-3 | NA
CASSDNYSYEQYF | TGTGCCAGCAGTGATAACTACTCCTACGAGCAGTACTTC | NA | TRBJ2-7 | TRBV2 | NA
CASSVQFGQETQYF | TGTGCCAGCAGCGTTCAATTCGGCCAAGAGACCCAGTACTTC | NA | TRBJ2-5 | TRBV7-7 | NA
CASSLYSGEEQETQYF | TGCGCCAGCAGCCTCTATAGCGGGGAAGAACAAGAGACCCAGTACTTC | TRBD2 | TRBJ2-5 | TRBV5-1 | NA
CASSSTAGAGSPLHF | TGCGCCAGCAGCTCAACGGCGGGGGCGGGTTCACCCCTCCACTTT | NA | TRBJ1-6 | TRBV5-1 | NA
CASISERGKAEAFF | TGTGCCAGCATTTCGGAAAGGGGGAAGGCTGAAGCTTTCTTT | NA | TRBJ1-1 | TRBV7-9 | NA
CASAPDGLSSYEQYF | TGTGCCAGCGCCCCCGACGGTTTGAGCTCCTACGAGCAGTACTTC | NA | TRBJ2-7 | TRBV7-9 | NA
CASSPKRQGPGNEQFF | TGTGCCAGCAGCCCGAAGAGGCAGGGGCCGGGAAATGAGCAGTTCTTC | NA | TRBJ2-1 | TRBV7-9 | NA
CSSHRGSGTEAFF | TGCAGCTCACACAGGGGATCGGGCACTGAAGCTTTCTTT | TRBD1 | TRBJ1-1 | TRBV29-1 | NA
CASSLLATGAGNTIYF | TGCGCCAGCAGCTTGCTAGCGACAGGGGCTGGAAACACCATATATTTT | TRBD1 | TRBJ1-3 | TRBV5-1 | NA
CASSLTADYEKLFF | TGTGCCAGCAGTTTGACAGCGGATTATGAAAAACTGTTTTTT | NA | TRBJ1-4 | TRBV6-5 | once
CASKLDREQFF | TGTGCCAGCAAGCTAGACCGTGAGCAGTTCTTC | NA | TRBJ2-1 | TRBV6-6 | NA
CSVSGLGYGYTF | TGCAGCGTTAGTGGCTTGGGCTATGGCTACACCTTC | NA | TRBJ1-2 | TRBV29-1 | NA
CASSLVLFVGGPWYNEQFF | TGTGCCAGCAGCTTAGTACTTTTTGTCGGCGGTCCTTGGTACAATGAGCAGTTCTTC | NA | TRBJ2-1 | TRBV7-2 | NA
CAIWTGGPYEQYF | TGTGCCATCTGGACAGGTGGGCCCTACGAGCAGTACTTC | TRBD1 | TRBJ2-7 | TRBV19 | NA
CASSWTIGQSYEQYF | TGTGCCAGCAGCTGGACTATAGGTCAATCCTACGAGCAGTACTTC | NA | TRBJ2-7 | TRBV7-2 | once
CSVLTAVSNTEAFF | TGCAGCGTCTTGACGGCGGTCTCGAACACTGAAGCTTTCTTT | NA | TRBJ1-1 | TRBV29-1 | NA
CSVGTSGRREQYF | TGCAGCGTTGGGACTAGCGGGAGGAGGGAGCAGTACTTC | TRBD2 | TRBJ2-7 | TRBV29-1 | NA
CASSDYLASGKFF | TGTGCCAGCAGTGATTACCTAGCGTCCGGAAAGTTCTTC | NA | TRBJ2-1 | TRBV2 | NA
CASSLEASFPEQFF | TGTGCCAGCAGCTTGGAGGCTAGCTTCCCTGAGCAGTTCTTC | NA | TRBJ2-1 | TRBV5-6 | NA
CASRQSGSMGEQFF | TGTGCCAGCAGACAATCGGGAAGTATGGGTGAGCAGTTCTTC | NA | TRBJ2-1 | TRBV16 | NA
CASSSEGPDTQYF | TGCGCCAGCAGCTCGGAGGGCCCCGATACGCAGTATTTT | NA | TRBJ2-3 | TRBV5-1 | NA
CASSLSGRLAGYEQYF | TGTGCCAGCAGTTTATCGGGTCGACTAGCGGGATACGAGCAGTACTTC | TRBD2 | TRBJ2-7 | TRBV27 | NA
CASSVAWGGLTDTQYF | TGTGCCAGCAGCGTAGCTTGGGGGGGACTCACAGATACGCAGTATTTT | TRBD2 | TRBJ2-3 | TRBV9 | NA
CASSYSGTGLTEAFF | TGTGCCAGCAGTTACTCGGGGACAGGACTCACTGAAGCTTTCTTT | TRBD1 | TRBJ1-1 | TRBV6-5 | NA
CASSQGPAGGYEQYF | TGCGCCAGCAGCCAAGGACCAGCGGGGGGTTACGAGCAGTACTTC | TRBD2 | TRBJ2-7 | TRBV4-1 | NA
CASSFRPLMDGYTF | TGCGCCAGCAGCTTTCGTCCCCTAATGGATGGCTACACCTTC | NA | TRBJ1-2 | TRBV5-1 | NA
CASSLRTNHYEQYF | TGTGCCAGCAGCTTACGGACTAACCACTACGAGCAGTACTTC | NA | TRBJ2-7 | TRBV7-8 | once
CASSASYEQYF | TGTGCCAGCAGTGCGTCCTACGAGCAGTACTTC | NA | TRBJ2-7 | TRBV2 | NA